This T cell receptor beta chain is from a study of Graves' ophthalmopathy and Graves' hyperthyroidism. Using RNA transcripts, the TCR beta CDR3 regions were amplified. Scientists carried out first-round RT-PCR using HTBI primers and then a second-round multiplex PCR. TCRdb recomputed calls from the multiplex PCR reads with MiXCR, one row per CDR3 protein. The sample yields approximately 640,000 distinct CDR3 sequences, roughly 39% seen once. Clinical symptoms, serum thyroxine, TRAb, thyroid ultrasound and orbital computed tomography formed the basis of diagnosis. In germline, CDR1 is MGHDK, CDR2 SYGVNS. This CDR3 contains 10 residues. Trimming took off 8 bases at V and 5 bases at J, with 3 bases between the two ends. This clonotype has a count of ten or more.

The origin of this receptor is an adult man with Graves' ophthalmopathy. This rearrangement joins TRBV25-1 to TRBJ1-4; D ambiguous. Sequences were obtained from peripheral blood. CDR3 nucleotides: TGTGCCAGCTGGAATGAAAAACTGTTTTTT. Residues: CASWNEKLFF.